A selection of T cell receptor beta chains follows, all from one sample in a study of blood T cell repertoires in COVID-19. Generated by immunoSEQ multiplex PCR, the TCRdb table keeps only in-frame clones and is missing some. This table has about 50,000 clones, 85% to 95% appearing once. What was sequenced was peripheral blood. The receptors shown here come from a woman of 80 years or more with acute or convalescent COVID-19. Each CDR3 is given with its conserved first and last residue. D genes are given only for firm matches. Clone size is shown for a subset of rows, as once, few, many or a class of expanded clone.

>NA|TRBD1|17|TRBV3-1/TRBV3-2|TRBJ2-6
TGTGCCAGCAGCCAAGTGGCAGGGGGCTCTGGGGCCAACGTCCTGACTTTC
CASSQVAGGSGANVLTF
>NA|TRBD2|14|TRBV6-5|TRBJ2-3
TGTGCCAGCAGTTACGGAGGACTAGCAGATACGCAGTATTTT
CASSYGGLADTQYF
>NA|TRBD1|14|TRBV11-3|TRBJ2-7
TGTGCCAGCAGCTTAGGCCCATTACAGGGGGAGCAGTACTTC
CASSLGPLQGEQYF
>NA|TRBD2|19|TRBV5-1|TRBJ2-1
TGCGCCAGCAGCTTGGCTACCGGGACTAGCGGGAGGAGGGTAAATGAGCAGTTCTTC
CASSLATGTSGRRVNEQFF
>NA|TRBD1|14|TRBV6-5|TRBJ1-6
TGTGCCAGCAGGGGGACAGGGGCGGGATCACCCCTCCACTTT
CASRGTGAGSPLHF
>once|TRBD1|15|TRBV5-1|TRBJ1-5
TGCGCCAGCAGCTGGGGGACAGGGGGGAATCAGCCCCAGCATTTT
CASSWGTGGNQPQHF
>NA|NA|14|TRBV7-9|TRBJ2-1
TGTGCCAGCAGCTCCCGGGTGGACGGAGGTGAGCAGTTCTTC
CASSSRVDGGEQFF
>NA|NA|16|TRBV30|TRBJ1-6
TGTGCCTGGAGGAGGGGGGGCCCAGCCGCGTATTCACCCCTCCACTTT
CAWRRGGPAAYSPLHF
>NA|NA|15|TRBV12-5|TRBJ1-2
TGTGCTAGTTCCTACCCCACACAGGGTATCTATGGCTACACCTTC
CASSYPTQGIYGYTF
>NA|TRBD1|16|TRBV24-1|TRBJ2-2
TGTGCCACCAGTGATACGGGACAGGGGAACACCGGGGAGCTGTTTTTT
CATSDTGQGNTGELFF
>NA|TRBD2|19|TRBV14|TRBJ2-1
TGTGCCAGCAGCCAAGGACTACCGGGACTAGGAAGGCTCTACAATGAGCAGTTCTTC
CASSQGLPGLGRLYNEQFF
>NA|TRBD2|16|TRBV7-8|TRBJ2-1
TGTGCCAGCAGCTTAGATTTAGCGGGAGGGAAGAATGAGCAGTTCTTC
CASSLDLAGGKNEQFF
>NA|TRBD1|15|TRBV28|TRBJ2-3
TGTGCCAGCAGTTCCCCGGGACAGGGTGCAGATACGCAGTATTTT
CASSSPGQGADTQYF
>NA|TRBD1|17|TRBV18|TRBJ2-7
TGTGCCAGCTCGCGGTACGACAGGGGGTCAAGGACCTACGAGCAGTACTTC
CASSRYDRGSRTYEQYF
>NA|NA|15|TRBV11-3|TRBJ2-2
TGTGCCACCCCCCCAGAACCGGGTTGGGCCGGGGAGCTGTTTTTT
CATPPEPGWAGELFF
>NA|TRBD1|15|TRBV6-2/TRBV6-3|TRBJ1-2
TGTGCCAGCAGTTACGGTGCAGGGGGGTCCTATGGCTACACCTTC
CASSYGAGGSYGYTF
>NA|NA|13|TRBV4-1|TRBJ2-7
TGCGCCAGCAGCCCTGCGATCGTCGGCGAGCAGTACTTC
CASSPAIVGEQYF
>NA|NA|13|TRBV7-8|TRBJ1-2
TGTGCCAGCAGCGCCCAGACAAACTATGGCTACACCTTC
CASSAQTNYGYTF
>NA|NA|16|TRBV7-2|TRBJ2-5
TGTGCCAGCAGCTTACCCCCTGGGCGGGGCAAATCGACCCAGTACTTC
CASSLPPGRGKSTQYF
>NA|NA|16|TRBV21-1|TRBJ2-3
TGTGCCAGCACCGTTGGGGGGGGAGGGCTCACAGATACGCAGTATTTT
CASTVGGGGLTDTQYF
>NA|TRBD2|13|TRBV6-2/TRBV6-3|TRBJ2-1
TGTGCCAGCAGCCGGGGAGGGTACAATGAGCAGTTCTTC
CASSRGGYNEQFF
>NA|NA|13|TRBV12-3/TRBV12-4|TRBJ1-5
TGTGCCAGCAGTTTTAACCCGCGGGTGCCCCAGCATTTT
CASSFNPRVPQHF